A selection of T cell receptor beta chains follows, all from one sample in a study of cytomegalovirus exposure and HLA in healthy donors. Generated by immunoSEQ multiplex PCR, the TCRdb table keeps only in-frame clones and is missing some. Of over 100,000 clones in the sample, 74% were seen once. Sequencing was done on a sample of PBMCs. The origin of the receptors is a human donor in good health. Both conserved end residues are part of each CDR3. The D gene is left open where the match is weak. Size tells how often a clone was seen (once, few, many) or the class of an expanded clone, and some rows leave it out.

abundance	j_gene	d_gene	v_gene	CDR3nt	CDR3aa
-	TRBJ1-2	-	TRBV5-1	TGCGCCAGCCGTTCACAAGTACAGCTGCAATATGGCTACACCTTC	CASRSQVQLQYGYTF
few	TRBJ1-2	TRBD1	TRBV7-3	TGTGCCAGCAGCTTATTTCCCGGACAGGGGGCTGAGGGCTACACCTTC	CASSLFPGQGAEGYTF
-	TRBJ1-5	-	TRBV6-1	TGTGCCAGCAGTGAAATCGGGCAGGGTAATCAGCCCCAGCATTTT	CASSEIGQGNQPQHF
-	TRBJ1-1	-	TRBV9	TGTGCCAGCAGCGTAGGAGGGGGTGGGCTTAGCACTGAAGCTTTCTTT	CASSVGGGGLSTEAFF
-	TRBJ1-1	-	TRBV5-1	TGCGCCAGCAGCTTGGAGGGGTGGGGAGCTTTCTTT	CASSLEGWGAFF
-	TRBJ2-7	-	TRBV13	TGTGCCAGCAGCGCACGGGACTCCGACGAGCAGTACTTC	CASSARDSDEQYF
-	TRBJ2-5	TRBD1	TRBV5-6	TGTGCCAGCAGCTTGGCGGGCAGGGGGCAAGAGACCCAGTACTTC	CASSLAGRGQETQYF
few	TRBJ1-1	-	TRBV28	TGTGCCAGCAGTTTAGGGCAGGCGATCACTGAAGCTTTCTTT	CASSLGQAITEAFF
-	TRBJ2-1	TRBD2	TRBV7-9	TGTGCCAGCAGCGGGAAACTAGCGGGAGGGCCTGGGGTCTACAATGAGCAGTTCTTC	CASSGKLAGGPGVYNEQFF
-	TRBJ1-2	TRBD1	TRBV2	TGTGCCAGCAGTGAAACAGGGGGTGCCTATGGCTACACCTTC	CASSETGGAYGYTF
-	TRBJ1-2	TRBD1	TRBV5-6	TGTGCCAGCAGCTTGGCCGGGGACAGCTATGGCTACACCTTC	CASSLAGDSYGYTF
once	TRBJ2-3	TRBD2	TRBV27	TGTGCCAGCAGTTTCCCGGGACTATGGGATACGCAGTATTTT	CASSFPGLWDTQYF
-	TRBJ2-7	-	TRBV27	TGTGCCAGCAGTTTTGCGGCAACAGCTAGGGGCTACGAGCAGTACTTC	CASSFAATARGYEQYF
-	TRBJ1-1	-	TRBV5-6	TGTGCCAGCAGCATCGTGGGTTGGGTTAGCACGGCCACTGAAGCTTTCTTT	CASSIVGWVSTATEAFF
-	TRBJ1-4	TRBD1	TRBV7-9	TGTGCCAGCAGCTTAGCTTCAGGGGGACTTAGTGAAAAACTGTTTTTT	CASSLASGGLSEKLFF
-	TRBJ1-2	TRBD1	TRBV10-3	TGTGCCATCAGTGAGGTCGGGGACAGTCGCTATGGCTACACCTTC	CAISEVGDSRYGYTF
-	TRBJ1-5	-	TRBV7-2	TGTGCCAGCAGCTTAGCGTCTTGGCCAGGGAATCAGCCCCAGCATTTT	CASSLASWPGNQPQHF
many	TRBJ2-1	-	TRBV6-4	TGTGCCAGCAGCTCAAACAGCTACAATGAGCAGTTCTTC	CASSSNSYNEQFF
once	TRBJ1-2	-	TRBV30	TGTGCCTGGAGTATGTATAGCAGCTCCTATGGCTACACCTTC	CAWSMYSSSYGYTF
-	TRBJ2-1	-	TRBV5-4	TGTGCCAGCAGCTCCCAATCAGGGGGAGGTTTACAATATGAGCAGTTCTTC	CASSSQSGGGLQYEQFF
-	TRBJ1-2	-	TRBV19	TGTGCCAGTAGTATATCGGGGTCTAACTATGGCTACACCTTC	CASSISGSNYGYTF
few	TRBJ1-4	TRBD1	TRBV25-1	TGTGCCAGCAGTGAATTAGAGGACAGGGCATCAACTAATGAAAAACTGTTTTTT	CASSELEDRASTNEKLFF
-	TRBJ2-1	TRBD1	TRBV9	TGTGCCAGCAGCAAAGGGGGCCACGGTTACAATGAGCAGTTCTTC	CASSKGGHGYNEQFF
-	TRBJ1-6	-	TRBV7-2	TGTGCCAGCAGCCAAATGACATCGCGCTCCTATAATTCACCCCTCCACTTT	CASSQMTSRSYNSPLHF
-	TRBJ1-2	TRBD1	TRBV6-5	TGTGCCAGCATGGGACAGAGAAACTATGGCTACACCTTC	CASMGQRNYGYTF
-	TRBJ2-2	-	TRBV7-9	TGTGCCAGCAGCTTAGGATCGTTCCCAGGGGACACCGGGGAGCTGTTTTTT	CASSLGSFPGDTGELFF
few	TRBJ1-1	-	TRBV21-1	TGTGCCAGCAGGAGGACAGGGAACACTGAAGCTTTCTTT	CASRRTGNTEAFF
-	TRBJ2-1	TRBD2	TRBV5-4	TGTGCCAGCAGCCATATAGCGGGAGGAAGTGAGCAGTTCTTC	CASSHIAGGSEQFF
-	TRBJ2-2	-	TRBV5-1	TGCGCCAGCAGGTCGGAGCAATCGGCCGGGGAGCTGTTTTTT	CASRSEQSAGELFF
-	TRBJ1-2	-	TRBV23-1	TGCGCCAGCAGTGAAACTACCGGGCAGGGAAAGCCGATTAACTATGGCTACACCTTC	CASSETTGQGKPINYGYTF
once	TRBJ2-5	TRBD2	TRBV7-2	TGTGCCAGCAGCGCCGGGGGGACGAAAGAGACCCAGTACTTC	CASSAGGTKETQYF
-	TRBJ2-7	TRBD1	TRBV25-1	TGTGCCAGCACCCGACAGGGGGCTTACGAGCAGTACTTC	CASTRQGAYEQYF
-	TRBJ2-6	TRBD1	TRBV25-1	TGTGCCAGCAGTGAAGAAATAGGGGGCACAGGGGCCAACGTCCTGACTTTC	CASSEEIGGTGANVLTF
-	TRBJ2-2	-	TRBV11-3	TGTGCCAGCAGCTTAAGGGGAAATACCGGGGAGCTGTTTTTT	CASSLRGNTGELFF
-	TRBJ2-7	TRBD1	TRBV19	TGTGCCAGTAGGGACGACAGGGGGCACGGCGAGCAGTACTTC	CASRDDRGHGEQYF
-	TRBJ1-2	TRBD1	TRBV29-1	TGCAGCGCGGACAGGGCGAACTATGGCTACACCTTC	CSADRANYGYTF
-	TRBJ2-1	TRBD1	TRBV5-8	TGTGCCAGCAGCTTGGTAGGGGGCGCATCTTACAATGAGCAGTTCTTC	CASSLVGGASYNEQFF
once	TRBJ1-2	TRBD1	TRBV5-4	TGTGCCAGCAGCTCCCGGACAGGAATTAATGGCTACACCTTC	CASSSRTGINGYTF
-	TRBJ2-5	TRBD2	TRBV28	TGTGCCAGCAGTTTAGGGGGGGAGGAGACCCAGTACTTC	CASSLGGEETQYF
-	TRBJ2-1	-	TRBV20-1	TGCAGTGCTAGGAAACGCGATGAGCAGTTCTTC	CSARKRDEQFF
-	TRBJ1-5	-	TRBV6-6	TGTGCCAGCAGCCAGGTGTTGAATCAGCCCCAGCATTTT	CASSQVLNQPQHF
-	TRBJ2-1	-	TRBV28	TGTGCCACCGAGCGGAGCTCCTACAATGAGCAGTTCTTC	CATERSSYNEQFF
once	TRBJ2-1	-	TRBV27	TGTGCCAGCAGTTTACCCCGAGGTAGCGGTGAGCAGTTCTTC	CASSLPRGSGEQFF
-	TRBJ2-2	-	TRBV2	TGTGCCAGCAGTACTATGAGTCCCGGGGAGCTGTTTTTT	CASSTMSPGELFF
few	TRBJ1-3	-	TRBV27	TGTGCCAGCAGCAGCCTCGGGACATCCTCTGGAAACACCATATATTTT	CASSSLGTSSGNTIYF
-	TRBJ2-7	TRBD2	TRBV28	TGTGCCAGCAGTTCCCCCTTTAGAGGCGGGAGGGCCCACTACGAGCAGTACTTC	CASSSPFRGGRAHYEQYF
once	TRBJ2-7	TRBD1	TRBV11-2	TGTGCCAGCAGCGAGGACAGGGTGAACGAGCAGTACTTC	CASSEDRVNEQYF
-	TRBJ1-6	TRBD1	TRBV28	TGTGCCAGCAGTTTCTTTGACAGGGGGCCTAATTCACCCCTCCACTTT	CASSFFDRGPNSPLHF
-	TRBJ2-3	-	TRBV7-9	TGTGCCAGCAGCCCTACTAGTAATACGCAGTATTTT	CASSPTSNTQYF
-	TRBJ1-4	TRBD1	TRBV25-1	TGTGCCAGCAGTATCACCGGGACAGGGAATGAAAAACTGTTTTTT	CASSITGTGNEKLFF
-	TRBJ2-5	TRBD1	TRBV15	TGTGCCACCAGCGGCGGAAAACAGGGGACCCAAGAGACCCAGTACTTC	CATSGGKQGTQETQYF
-	TRBJ2-1	TRBD1	TRBV6-5	TGTGCCAGCAGTTACGAACAGTTCAGGGGGCGGGGTGAGCAGTTCTTC	CASSYEQFRGRGEQFF